Reported below is one T cell receptor beta chain. The data were obtained in a study of shared clonotypes between healthy human individuals. At a deep level, the assay was run. Evenly divided among several immunoSEQ plates was the genomic DNA of each subset. Original data processing: In the immunoSEQ data, sequences were junction-only and lacked quality scores, so filtering differed. Libraries were prepared by immunoSEQ multiplex PCR; TCRdb keeps only in-frame clonotypes and omits some of them. The D gene and trimming were derived from the DNA, and the V and J assignments and clone size from that table. The sample shows 400,000 to 500,000 clones, about 82% of them seen only once. V was trimmed by 8 bases and J by 10 bases, leaving 14 bases between them. The CDR3 covers 12 residues. CDR1 is MNHEY, CDR2 SMNVEV, per germline (reference sequence). When samples were unsorted, some 84 million PBMCs were used for genomic DNA.

The sequence came from a woman between 40 and 50 years old in good health. Some clones in this sample may be carry-over from other donors' samples. This chain connects TRBV27 to TRBJ1-4; D call uncertain. Material: PBMCs. The CDR3 nucleotides are TGTGCCAGCTCAGTGTCGGGCGGAAAACTGTTTTTT. Its translation is CASSVSGGKLFF.